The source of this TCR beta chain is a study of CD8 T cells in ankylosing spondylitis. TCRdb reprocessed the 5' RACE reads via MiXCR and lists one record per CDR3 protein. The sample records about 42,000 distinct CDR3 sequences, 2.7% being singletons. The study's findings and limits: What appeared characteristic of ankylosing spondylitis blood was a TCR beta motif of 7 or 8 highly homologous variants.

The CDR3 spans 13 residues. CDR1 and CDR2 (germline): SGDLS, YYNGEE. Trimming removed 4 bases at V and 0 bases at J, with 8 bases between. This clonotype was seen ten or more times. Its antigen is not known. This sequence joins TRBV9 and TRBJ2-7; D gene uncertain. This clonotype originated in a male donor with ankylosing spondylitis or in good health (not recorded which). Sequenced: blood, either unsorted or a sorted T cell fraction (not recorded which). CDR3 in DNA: TGTGCCAGCAGCCCCCCGAGCTCCTACGAGCAGTACTTC. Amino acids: CASSPPSSYEQYF.